The 10 T cell receptor beta chains below were found in one sample sequenced in a study of CD8+ T cells in alopecia areata. Sequencing relied on a cDNA template that was reverse transcribed from extracted RNA. Data came from immunoSEQ multiplex PCR; TCRdb stores just in-frame clones and leaves some out. The sample has about 97,000 clones, roughly two fifths seen once; the top ten hold 1.3%. The sample was CD4+ T cells sorted from blood. These receptors originate from a human donor with alopecia areata.

This chain uses TRBV5-1 with TRBJ2-5, with D possibly TRBD1 on 6 matching bases. Germline V gives CDR1 SGHRS, CDR2 YFSETQ. V lost 0 bases to trimming and J lost 0 bases, with 18 bases between them. This CDR3 is 18 amino acids long. The CDR3 nucleotides are TGCGCCAGCAGCTTGGCGAACGATGGCAGGGGAAACCAAGAGACCCAGTACTTC. Translated, it gives CASSLANDGRGNQETQYF. The entire variable domain, with the rest obtained from reference TRBV5-1 and TRBJ2-5, is as follows: KAGVTQTPRYLIKTRGQQVTLSCSPISGHRSVSWYQQTPGQGLQFLFEYFSETQRNKGNFPGRFSGRQFSNSRSEMNVSTLELGDSALYLCASSLANDGRGNQETQYFGPGTRLLVL.

The chain is built from TRBV5-6 and TRBJ2-3; TRBD1 might be the D (5 bases). The germline V and J ends were trimmed by 2 bases and 4 bases, with 8 bases remaining between them. Germline assignment: CDR1 SGHDT and CDR2 YYEEEE. CDR3 length: 13 residues. CDR3 in amino acids: CASSFSGPDTQYF. CDR3 nucleotide sequence: TGTGCCAGCAGCTTTTCAGGGCCAGATACGCAGTATTTT.

CDR3 sequence: CASRAYNQPQHF. The CDR3 nucleotides read TGTGCCAGCAGGGCCTACAATCAGCCCCAGCATTTT. The chain recombines TRBV2 with TRBJ1-5; D unresolved. This CDR3 comprises 12 residues. The germline V and J ends were trimmed by 6 bases and 3 bases, with 6 bases remaining between them. Germline CDR1 is SNHLY and CDR2 is FYNNEI.

The chain uses TRBV7-9 and TRBJ2-5; the D gene could be TRBD1 or TRBD2 (5 bases each). The CDR3 extends over 14 amino acids. V lost 4 bases, J lost 7 bases, and 16 bases lay in between. The germline CDR1 and CDR2 sequences are SEHNR and FQNEAQ (reference sequence). The CDR3, as DNA: TGTGCCAGCAGCTCAGGGACGGCGGCGGCGACCCAGTACTTC. It codes for CASSSGTAAATQYF.

This clone was observed a handful of times. This chain joins TRBV30 and TRBJ1-2, with TRBD1 matching 8 bases. The CDR3 has 15 residues. V gave up 0 bases and J gave up 8 bases; unmatched junction bases: 11. Germline V gene sequence: CDR1 GTSNPN, CDR2 SVGIG (reference sequence). The chain's CDR3 is CAWSVPRQGAEGYTF. As DNA, the CDR3 is TGTGCCTGGAGTGTACCCCGGCAGGGGGCGGAGGGCTACACCTTC.

J is TRBJ2-1 and V is TRBV27, with a possible D match to TRBD1 (5 bases). V dropped 3 bases and J dropped 1 base, with 10 bases sitting between them. The CDR3 spans 15 residues. The germline CDR1 and CDR2 sequences are MNHEY and SMNVEV (reference sequence). The CDR3 coding sequence is TGTGCCAGCAGTTTCTCAGGGCCGTCCTACAATGAGCAGTTCTTC. Amino acid sequence: CASSFSGPSYNEQFF.

This clone came up a few times. V and J are TRBV30 and TRBJ2-3; possibly TRBD2 for D (5 bases). The V end was cut by 4 bases, the J end by 1 base, with 9 bases between. The CDR3 loop spans 13 amino acids. Germline values: CDR1 GTSNPN, CDR2 SVGIG (reference sequence). CDR3 sequence: CAWKRVGTDTQYF. The CDR3 DNA sequence: TGTGCCTGGAAGAGGGTCGGCACAGATACGCAGTATTTT.

This rearrangement joins TRBV7-2 to TRBJ1-2; D perhaps matches TRBD1 (6 bases). Germline lookup yields CDR1 SGHTA and CDR2 FQGNSA. V lost 1 base, J lost 6 bases, and 12 bases lay in between. The CDR3 totals 14 residues. The CDR3 region is CASSLGQAPDGYTF. The DNA of the CDR3 is TGTGCCAGCAGCTTAGGACAGGCCCCCGATGGCTACACCTTC.

The rearrangement uses TRBV18 and TRBJ2-7; D is uncertain. The germline CDR1 and CDR2 sequences are KGHSH and LQKENI. Trimming took 1 base from V and 3 from J, leaving 4 bases between them. This CDR3 spans 12 amino acids. Written as DNA, the CDR3 is TGTGCCAGCTCACCACGCGACTACGAGCAGTACTTC. This gives the protein CASSPRDYEQYF.

The J gene is TRBJ2-7, the V gene TRBV7-2; 8 bases line up with TRBD1. The CDR3 is 15 amino acids. The germline CDR1 and CDR2 sequences are SGHTA and FQGNSA. Germline trimming cut 1 base from V and 10 bases from J; bases unmatched to any gene: 12. The CDR3 DNA sequence: TGTGCCAGCAGCTTAGGGATTGACAGGGGATCGTATCAGTACTTC. Translation: CASSLGIDRGSYQYF.